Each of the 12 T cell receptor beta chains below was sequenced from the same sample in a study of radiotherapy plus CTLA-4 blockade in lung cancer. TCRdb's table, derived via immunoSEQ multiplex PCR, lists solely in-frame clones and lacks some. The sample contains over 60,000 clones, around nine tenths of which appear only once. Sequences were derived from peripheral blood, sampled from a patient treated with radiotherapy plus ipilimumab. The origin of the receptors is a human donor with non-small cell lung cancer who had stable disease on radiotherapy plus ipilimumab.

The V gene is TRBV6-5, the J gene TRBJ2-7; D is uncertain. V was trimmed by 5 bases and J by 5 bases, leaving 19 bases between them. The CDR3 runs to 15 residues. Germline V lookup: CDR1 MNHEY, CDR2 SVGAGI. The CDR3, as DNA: TGTGCCAGCAGTAGCCGTGGCGGACGCTCTAACGAGCAGTACTTC. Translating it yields CASSSRGGRSNEQYF.

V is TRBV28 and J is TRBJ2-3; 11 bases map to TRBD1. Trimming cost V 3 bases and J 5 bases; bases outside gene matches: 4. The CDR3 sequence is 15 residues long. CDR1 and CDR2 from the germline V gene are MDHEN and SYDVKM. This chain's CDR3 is CASSLPGTGGDTQYF. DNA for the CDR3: TGTGCCAGCAGTTTGCCCGGGACAGGGGGAGATACGCAGTATTTT.

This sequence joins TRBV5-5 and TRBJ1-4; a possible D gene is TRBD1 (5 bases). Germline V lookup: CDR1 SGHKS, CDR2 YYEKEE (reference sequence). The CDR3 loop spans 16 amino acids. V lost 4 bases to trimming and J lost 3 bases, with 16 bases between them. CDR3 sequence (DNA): TGTGCCAGCAGCGAGGGGCAGGGAGTATCTAATGAAAAACTGTTTTTT. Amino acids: CASSEGQGVSNEKLFF.

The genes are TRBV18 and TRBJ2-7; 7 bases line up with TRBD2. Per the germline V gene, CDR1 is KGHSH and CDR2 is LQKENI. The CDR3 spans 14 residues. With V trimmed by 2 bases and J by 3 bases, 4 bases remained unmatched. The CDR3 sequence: CASSPREGRYEQYF. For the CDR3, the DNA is TGTGCCAGCTCACCAAGGGAGGGGCGCTACGAGCAGTACTTC. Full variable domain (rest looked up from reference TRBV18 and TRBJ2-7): NAGVMQNPRHLVRRRGQEARLRCSPMKGHSHVYWYRQLPEEGLKFMVYLQKENIIDESGMPKERFSAEFPKEGPSILRIQQVVRGDSAAYFCASSPREGRYEQYFGPGTRLTVT.

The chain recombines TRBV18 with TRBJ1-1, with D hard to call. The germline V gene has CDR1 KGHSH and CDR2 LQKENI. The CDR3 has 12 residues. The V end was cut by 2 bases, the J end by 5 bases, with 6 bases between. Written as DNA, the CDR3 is TGTGCCAGCTCACCATTGGGGACTGAAGCTTTCTTT. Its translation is CASSPLGTEAFF.

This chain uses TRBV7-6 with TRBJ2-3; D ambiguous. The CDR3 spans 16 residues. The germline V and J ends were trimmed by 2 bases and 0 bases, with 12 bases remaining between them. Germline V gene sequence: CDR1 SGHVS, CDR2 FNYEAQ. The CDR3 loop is CASSLSSAISTDTQYF. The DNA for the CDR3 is TGTGCCAGCAGCTTAAGTTCCGCCATTAGCACAGATACGCAGTATTTT. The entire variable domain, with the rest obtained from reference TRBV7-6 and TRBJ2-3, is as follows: GAGVSQSPRYKVTKRGQDVALRCDPISGHVSLYWYRQALGQGPEFLTYFNYEAQQDKSGLPNDRFSAERPEGSISTLTIQRTEQRDSAMYRCASSLSSAISTDTQYFGPGTRLTVL.

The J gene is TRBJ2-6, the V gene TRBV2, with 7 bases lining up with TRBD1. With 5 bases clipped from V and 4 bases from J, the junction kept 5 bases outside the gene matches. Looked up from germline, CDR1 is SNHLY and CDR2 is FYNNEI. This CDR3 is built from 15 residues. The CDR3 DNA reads TGTGCCAGCAGTCAAACGGGACAGGGGGCCAACGTCCTGACTTTC. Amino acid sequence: CASSQTGQGANVLTF. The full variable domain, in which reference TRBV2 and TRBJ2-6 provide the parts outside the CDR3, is EPEVTQTPSHQVTQMGQEVILRCVPISNHLYFYWYRQILGQKVEFLVSFYNNEISEKSEIFDDQFSVERPDGSNFTLKIRSTKLEDSAMYFCASSQTGQGANVLTFGAGSRLTVL.

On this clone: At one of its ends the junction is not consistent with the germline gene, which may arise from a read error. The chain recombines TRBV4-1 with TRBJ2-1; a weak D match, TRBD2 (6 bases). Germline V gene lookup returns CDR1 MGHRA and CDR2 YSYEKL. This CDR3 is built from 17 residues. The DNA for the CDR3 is TGCGCCAGCAGCCAAGATATTTCAGCGGGTTCCTATAATGAGCAGTTCTTC. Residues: CASSQDISAGSYNEQFF.

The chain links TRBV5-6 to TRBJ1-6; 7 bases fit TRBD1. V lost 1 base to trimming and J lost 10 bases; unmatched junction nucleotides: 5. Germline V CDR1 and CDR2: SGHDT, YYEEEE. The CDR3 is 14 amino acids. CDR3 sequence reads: CASSLTGAGSPLHF. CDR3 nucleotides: TGTGCCAGCAGCTTGACAGGGGCAGGCTCACCCCTCCACTTT.

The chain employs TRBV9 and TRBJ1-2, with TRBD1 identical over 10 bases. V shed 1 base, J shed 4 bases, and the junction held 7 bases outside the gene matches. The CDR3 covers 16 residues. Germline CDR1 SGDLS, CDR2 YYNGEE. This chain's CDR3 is CASSVQDRDRGYGYTF. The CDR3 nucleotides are TGTGCCAGCAGCGTACAGGACCGGGACAGGGGCTATGGCTACACCTTC.

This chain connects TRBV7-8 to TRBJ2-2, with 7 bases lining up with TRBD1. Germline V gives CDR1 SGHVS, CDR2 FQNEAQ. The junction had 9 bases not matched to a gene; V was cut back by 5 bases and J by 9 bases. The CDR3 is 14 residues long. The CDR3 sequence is CASSRFVGGRELFF. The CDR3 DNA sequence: TGTGCCAGCAGCCGATTCGTAGGGGGCCGGGAGCTGTTTTTT.

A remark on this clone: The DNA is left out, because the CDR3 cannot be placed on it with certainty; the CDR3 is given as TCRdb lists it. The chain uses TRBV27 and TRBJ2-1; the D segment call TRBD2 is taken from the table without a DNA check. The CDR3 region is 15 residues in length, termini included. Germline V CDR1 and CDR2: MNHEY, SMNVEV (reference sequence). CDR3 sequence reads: CASSWGTGTPDEEFF.